Listed here are 18 T cell receptor beta chains from one sample, sequenced in a study of PD-1 blockade in classical Hodgkin lymphoma. Only in-frame clones appear in the TCRdb table, and some are missing; sequencing was by immunoSEQ multiplex PCR. The sample includes around 41,000 clones, about 82% of them seen just once. Exposure to brentuximab vedotin varied, and each patient had relapsed following autologous stem cell transplantation. This sample comprised peripheral blood mononuclear cells (PBMCs), obtained at baseline. The receptors were sampled from a human donor with classical Hodgkin lymphoma.

This rearrangement joins TRBV11-2 to TRBJ2-5, with D maybe TRBD1 (5 bases). Looked up from germline, CDR1 is SGHAT and CDR2 is FQNNGV. The CDR3 loop spans 18 amino acids. V was shortened by 2 bases and J by 5 bases, with 24 bases between the two germline ends. The CDR3 reads CASSLSFQLAGKGETQYF. In DNA form, the CDR3 reads TGTGCCAGCAGCTTAAGTTTTCAATTGGCAGGAAAGGGGGAGACCCAGTACTTC.

The V call is TRBV4-1, the J call TRBJ1-2, with D perhaps matching TRBD1 (6 bases). Between the trimmed V and J ends, which lost 0 bases and 4 bases, there was a span of 18 bases. Germline V lookup: CDR1 MGHRA, CDR2 YSYEKL. This CDR3 contains 17 residues. For the CDR3, the DNA is TGCGCCAGCAGCCAAGAGGTGACAGCCGGACAGATCTATGGCTACACCTTC. Translation gives CASSQEVTAGQIYGYTF.

The chain couples TRBV4-2 to TRBJ2-3; D may be TRBD2 (6 bases). This CDR3 spans 17 amino acids. Germline assignment: CDR1 LGHNA and CDR2 YNFKEQ. The germline V and J ends were trimmed by 0 bases and 8 bases, with 21 bases remaining between them. CDR3 DNA: TGTGCCAGCAGCCAAGAAGGAGGCCTAGCGATCGAAGGTACGCAGTATTTT. Its translation is CASSQEGGLAIEGTQYF.

This chain connects TRBV6-5 to TRBJ2-6, with TRBD2 identical over 7 bases. Germline CDR1 MNHEY, CDR2 SVGAGI. The CDR3 length is 16 residues. V was clipped by 2 bases and J by 0 bases; unmatched bases: 1. CDR3 region: CASSYGGSSGANVLTF. In DNA form, the CDR3 reads TGTGCCAGCAGTTACGGCGGGAGCTCTGGGGCCAACGTCCTGACTTTC.

The chain links TRBV5-1 to TRBJ1-1; TRBD1 matches 10 bases. Per the germline V gene, CDR1 is SGHRS and CDR2 is YFSETQ. V shed 2 bases and J 2 bases; nucleotides not matched to a gene: 12. There are 18 residues in the CDR3. The CDR3 region is CASSFRQGAPTTNTEAFF. The CDR3, as DNA: TGCGCCAGCAGCTTCAGACAGGGGGCTCCCACGACCAACACTGAAGCTTTCTTT.

The chain has TRBV6-5 and TRBJ1-2; D uncertain. V lost 0 bases to trimming and J lost 8 bases, with 19 bases between them. The germline V gene has CDR1 MNHEY and CDR2 SVGAGI. The length of the CDR3 is 16 residues. CDR3 loop: CASSYSGWAAAEGYTF. DNA for the CDR3: TGTGCCAGCAGTTACTCCGGTTGGGCAGCCGCGGAGGGCTACACCTTC.

The chain joins TRBV5-5 to TRBJ2-5; 7 bases line up with TRBD2. Germline lookup yields CDR1 SGHKS and CDR2 YYEKEE (reference sequence). J gave up 7 bases and V 0 bases, and 21 bases lay outside the gene matches. This CDR3 region has 19 residues. The CDR3: CASSLAGGGYLGPWMTQYF. CDR3 sequence (DNA): TGTGCCAGCAGCTTGGCTGGGGGGGGATATCTAGGTCCCTGGATGACCCAGTACTTC.

The V and J genes are TRBV28 and TRBJ1-6; D is possibly TRBD1 (5 bases). Trimming pared 2 bases from V and 5 bases from J, leaving 10 bases between. The CDR3 is 15 amino acids. CDR1 MDHEN and CDR2 SYDVKM come from the germline V gene. The chain's CDR3 is CASSLQGRNNSPLHF. In nucleotides, the CDR3 is TGTGCCAGCAGTTTACAGGGACGGAATAATTCACCCCTCCACTTT.

The V and J genes are TRBV18 and TRBJ1-1; 7 nucleotides match TRBD1. Trimming took 3 bases from V and 5 from J; bases not matched to a gene: 6. CDR3 length: 14 amino acids. From germline, CDR1 is KGHSH and CDR2 LQKENI. The CDR3 loop reads CASSPPTGKTEAFF. CDR3 sequence (DNA): TGTGCCAGCTCACCCCCGACAGGGAAGACTGAAGCTTTCTTT.

This sequence joins TRBV7-2 and TRBJ1-5; no reliable D call. V lost 2 bases and J lost 0, with 2 bases in between. Germline V gene lookup returns CDR1 SGHTA and CDR2 FQGNSA. This CDR3 is built from 13 residues. Here the CDR3 reads CASSLNSNQPQHF. CDR3 DNA sequence: TGTGCCAGCAGCTTAAATAGCAATCAGCCCCAGCATTTT.

The rearrangement links TRBV2 to TRBJ1-5; no firm D call. V lost 7 bases to trimming and J lost 0 bases, with 16 bases between them. The CDR3 sequence is 16 residues long. The germline V gene encodes CDR1 SNHLY and CDR2 FYNNEI. CDR3 nucleotide sequence: TGTGCCAGCAAGCCGGGCCAACTTTATAGCAATCAGCCCCAGCATTTT. It translates to CASKPGQLYSNQPQHF.

The rearrangement joins TRBV28 to TRBJ1-5, with D uncertain. The CDR3 totals 16 residues. CDR1 and CDR2 (germline): MDHEN, SYDVKM. The ends were cut back, 1 base at V and 7 bases at J, with 17 bases in the middle. CDR3 loop: CASSLFWGGNWQPQHF. The CDR3 DNA is TGTGCCAGCAGTTTATTTTGGGGTGGTAACTGGCAGCCCCAGCATTTT.

The V call is TRBV6-1, the J call TRBJ1-2; D is unclear. The CDR3 contains 11 residues. Germline V gene lookup returns CDR1 MNHNS and CDR2 SASEGT. V was clipped by 6 bases and J by 3 bases, with 5 bases between them. This chain's CDR3 is CASSKDYGYTF. In nucleotides, the CDR3 is TGTGCCAGCAGCAAAGACTATGGCTACACCTTC.

This chain connects TRBV10-3 to TRBJ2-7, with 7 bases matching TRBD2. This CDR3 has 16 residues. From germline, CDR1 is ENHRY and CDR2 SYGVKD. V was pared by 3 bases and J by 0 bases, with 8 bases of the junction left unmatched. CDR3 nucleotides: TGTGCCATCAGTGAAGCGGGACGGAGTTTCTCCTACGAGCAGTACTTC. The encoded protein is CAISEAGRSFSYEQYF.

The chain has TRBV15 and TRBJ2-7, with D perhaps TRBD1 (5 bases). CDR1 is LNHNV and CDR2 is YYDKDF in the germline V gene (reference sequence). The CDR3 is 13 residues long. The V end lost 0 bases, the J end lost 4 bases, and 7 bases lay between the germline ends. CDR3 sequence: CATSREGQYEQYF. The CDR3 DNA sequence: TGTGCCACCAGCAGAGAGGGGCAGTACGAGCAGTACTTC.

This sequence joins TRBV28 and TRBJ2-3; D possibly matches TRBD1 or TRBD2 (5 bases each). The V gene lost 5 bases and the J gene lost 7 bases, with 10 bases spanning the gap. This CDR3 is 12 amino acids long. CDR1 is MDHEN, CDR2 SYDVKM, per germline. The CDR3 spells CASSLWGNTQYF. In DNA, the CDR3 is TGTGCCAGCAGTCTTTGGGGGAATACGCAGTATTTT.

The chain recombines TRBV11-3 with TRBJ2-7, with 9 bases lining up with TRBD1. This CDR3 comprises 15 residues. V lost 3 bases to trimming and J lost 2 bases; unmatched junction nucleotides: 5. CDR1 SGHNT and CDR2 YENEEA come from the germline V gene. The CDR3 protein is CASSLGQGIPYEQYF. In DNA form, the CDR3 reads TGTGCCAGCAGCTTGGGACAGGGAATTCCCTACGAGCAGTACTTC. The full variable domain, its missing parts supplied by reference TRBV11-3 and TRBJ2-7, is EAGVVQSPRYKIIEKKQPVAFWCNPISGHNTLYWYLQNLGQGPELLIRYENEEAVDDSQLPKDRFSAERLKGVDSTLKIQPAELGDSAVYLCASSLGQGIPYEQYFGPGTRLTVT.

V usage is TRBV28 and J usage is TRBJ1-5; 9 nucleotides match TRBD1. The germline V gene encodes CDR1 MDHEN and CDR2 SYDVKM. CDR3 size: 15 residues. V trimming: 5 bases; J trimming: 2 bases; junction bases outside the gene matches: 4. CDR3 DNA sequence: TGTGCCAGCAGTATACAGGGGGCGCGCAATCAGCCCCAGCATTTT. It specifies CASSIQGARNQPQHF.